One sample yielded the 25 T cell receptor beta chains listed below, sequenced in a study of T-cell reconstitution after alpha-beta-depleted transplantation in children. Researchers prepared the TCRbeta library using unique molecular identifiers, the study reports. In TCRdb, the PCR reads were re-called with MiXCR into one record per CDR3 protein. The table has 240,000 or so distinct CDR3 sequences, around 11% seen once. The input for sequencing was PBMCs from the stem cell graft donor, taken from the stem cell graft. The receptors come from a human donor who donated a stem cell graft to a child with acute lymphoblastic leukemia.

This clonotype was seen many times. Here the CDR3 reads CASSRAEVYEQYF. The CDR3 coding sequence is TGTGCCAGCAGCAGAGCGGAGGTATACGAGCAGTACTTC. The chain carries TRBV7-9 and TRBJ2-7; D is perhaps TRBD2 (5 bases). The length of the CDR3 is 13 residues. The V gene's germline CDR1 is SEHNR and CDR2 FQNEAQ (reference sequence). V lost 5 bases and J 4 bases, leaving 12 bases between the germline ends.

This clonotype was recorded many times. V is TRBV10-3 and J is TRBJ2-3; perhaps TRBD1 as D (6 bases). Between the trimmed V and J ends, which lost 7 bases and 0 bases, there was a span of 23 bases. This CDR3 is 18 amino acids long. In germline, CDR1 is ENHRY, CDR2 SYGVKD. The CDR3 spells CAITTAELRGGSTDTQYF. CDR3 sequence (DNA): TGTGCCATCACCACCGCGGAGTTGAGAGGGGGAAGCACAGATACGCAGTATTTT.

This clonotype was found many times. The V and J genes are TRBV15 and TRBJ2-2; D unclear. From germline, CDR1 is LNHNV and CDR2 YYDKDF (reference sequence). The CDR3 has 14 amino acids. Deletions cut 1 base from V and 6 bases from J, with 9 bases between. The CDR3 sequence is CATSRAPLPGELFF. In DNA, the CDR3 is TGTGCCACCAGCAGAGCTCCGCTACCCGGGGAGCTGTTTTTT.

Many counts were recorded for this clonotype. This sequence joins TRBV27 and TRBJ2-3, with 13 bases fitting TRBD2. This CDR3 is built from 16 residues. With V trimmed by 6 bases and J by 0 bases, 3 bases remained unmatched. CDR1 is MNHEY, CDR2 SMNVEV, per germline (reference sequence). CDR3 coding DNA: TGTGCCAGCAGGGCACTAGCGGGAGGGAGCACAGATACGCAGTATTTT. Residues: CASRALAGGSTDTQYF.

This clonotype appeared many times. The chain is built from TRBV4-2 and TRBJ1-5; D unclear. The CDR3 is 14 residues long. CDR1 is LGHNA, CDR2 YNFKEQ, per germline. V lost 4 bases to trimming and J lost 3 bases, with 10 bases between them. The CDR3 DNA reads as TGTGCCAGCAGCCGAGGACTGGTCAATCAGCCCCAGCATTTT. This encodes CASSRGLVNQPQHF.

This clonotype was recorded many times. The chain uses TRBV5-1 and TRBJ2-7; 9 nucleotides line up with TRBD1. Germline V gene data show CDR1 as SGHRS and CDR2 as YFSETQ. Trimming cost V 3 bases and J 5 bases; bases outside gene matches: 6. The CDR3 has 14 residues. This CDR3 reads CASSSGQGFDEQYF. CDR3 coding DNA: TGCGCCAGCAGCTCGGGACAGGGATTCGACGAGCAGTACTTC.

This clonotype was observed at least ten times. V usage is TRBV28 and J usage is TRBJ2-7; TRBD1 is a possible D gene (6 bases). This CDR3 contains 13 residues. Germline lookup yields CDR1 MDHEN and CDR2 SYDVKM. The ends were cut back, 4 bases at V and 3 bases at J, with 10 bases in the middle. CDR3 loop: CASSSRDNYEQYF. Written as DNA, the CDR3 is TGTGCCAGCAGTTCGAGGGACAACTACGAGCAGTACTTC. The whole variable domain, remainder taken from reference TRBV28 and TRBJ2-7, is DVKVTQSSRYLVKRTGEKVFLECVQDMDHENMFWYRQDPGLGLRLIYFSYDVKMKEKGDIPEGYSVSREKKERFSLILESASTNQTSMYLCASSSRDNYEQYFGPGTRLTVT.

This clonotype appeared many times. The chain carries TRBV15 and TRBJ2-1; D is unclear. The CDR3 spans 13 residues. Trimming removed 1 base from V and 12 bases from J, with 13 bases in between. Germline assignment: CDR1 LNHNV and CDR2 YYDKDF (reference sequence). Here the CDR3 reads CATSRVVGLGQFF. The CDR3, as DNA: TGTGCCACCAGCAGAGTCGTCGGGCTAGGGCAGTTCTTC.

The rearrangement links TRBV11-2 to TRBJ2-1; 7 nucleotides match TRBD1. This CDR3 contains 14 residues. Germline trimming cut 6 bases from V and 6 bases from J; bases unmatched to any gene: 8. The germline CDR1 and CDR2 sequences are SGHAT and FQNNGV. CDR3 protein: CASSSGGLINEQFF. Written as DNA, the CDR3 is TGTGCCAGCAGTTCAGGGGGTTTGATCAATGAGCAGTTCTTC. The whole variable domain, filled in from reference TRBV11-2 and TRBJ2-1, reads EAGVAQSPRYKIIEKRQSVAFWCNPISGHATLYWYQQILGQGPKLLIQFQNNGVVDDSQLPKDRFSAERLKGVDSTLKIQPAKLEDSAVYLCASSSGGLINEQFFGPGTRLTVL.

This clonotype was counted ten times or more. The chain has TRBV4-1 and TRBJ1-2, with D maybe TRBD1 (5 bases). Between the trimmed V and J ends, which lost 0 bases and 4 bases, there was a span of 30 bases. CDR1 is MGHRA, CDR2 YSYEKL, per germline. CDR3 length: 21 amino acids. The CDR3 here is CASSQETQLGLSGMPGYGYTF. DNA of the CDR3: TGCGCCAGCAGCCAAGAAACTCAGCTCGGGTTGTCAGGGATGCCTGGCTATGGCTACACCTTC.

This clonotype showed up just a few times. The CDR3 is CASSPGSDETQYF. CDR3 nucleotide sequence: TGTGCCAGCTCACCAGGATCTGACGAGACCCAGTACTTC. The gene calls are TRBV18 and TRBJ2-5; D remains ambiguous. Looked up from germline, CDR1 is KGHSH and CDR2 is LQKENI. This CDR3 has 13 amino acids. V lost 2 bases and J 5 bases, leaving 9 bases between the germline ends. Full variable domain (outside the CDR3, taken from reference TRBV18 and TRBJ2-5): NAGVMQNPRHLVRRRGQEARLRCSPMKGHSHVYWYRQLPEEGLKFMVYLQKENIIDESGMPKERFSAEFPKEGPSILRIQQVVRGDSAAYFCASSPGSDETQYFGPGTRLLVL.

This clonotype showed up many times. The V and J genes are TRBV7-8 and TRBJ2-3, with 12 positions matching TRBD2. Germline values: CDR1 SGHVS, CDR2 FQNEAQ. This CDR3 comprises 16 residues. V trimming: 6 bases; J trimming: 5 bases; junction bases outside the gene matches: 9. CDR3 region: CASSVYGLAGKDTQYF. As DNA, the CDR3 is TGTGCCAGCAGTGTGTATGGACTAGCGGGAAAAGATACGCAGTATTTT. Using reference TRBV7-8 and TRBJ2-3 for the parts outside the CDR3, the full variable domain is GAGVSQSPRYKVAKRGQDVALRCDPISGHVSLFWYQQALGQGPEFLTYFQNEAQLDKSGLPSDRFFAERPEGSVSTLKIQRTQQEDSAVYLCASSVYGLAGKDTQYFGPGTRLTVL.

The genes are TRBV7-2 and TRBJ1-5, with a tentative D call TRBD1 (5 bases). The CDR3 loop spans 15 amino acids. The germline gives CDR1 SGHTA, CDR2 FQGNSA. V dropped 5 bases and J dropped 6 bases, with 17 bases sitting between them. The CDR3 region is CASSVYGGVGQPQHF. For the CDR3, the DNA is TGTGCCAGCAGCGTGTACGGGGGGGTGGGTCAGCCCCAGCATTTT. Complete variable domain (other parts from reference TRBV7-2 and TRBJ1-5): GAGVSQSPSNKVTEKGKDVELRCDPISGHTALYWYRQSLGQGLEFLIYFQGNSAPDKSGLPSDRFSAERTGGSVSTLTIQRTQQEDSAVYLCASSVYGGVGQPQHFGDGTRLSIL.

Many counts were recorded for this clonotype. The DNA of the CDR3 is TGTGCCAGCAGTCCCCGGGACAGGGCCGGAATTTTCGATGAGCAGTTCTTC. This gives the protein CASSPRDRAGIFDEQFF. The rearrangement links TRBV12-3 or TRBV12-4 to TRBJ2-1; TRBD1 matches at 9 bases. This CDR3 is 17 amino acids long. With 5 bases clipped from V and 8 bases from J, the junction kept 16 bases outside the gene matches.

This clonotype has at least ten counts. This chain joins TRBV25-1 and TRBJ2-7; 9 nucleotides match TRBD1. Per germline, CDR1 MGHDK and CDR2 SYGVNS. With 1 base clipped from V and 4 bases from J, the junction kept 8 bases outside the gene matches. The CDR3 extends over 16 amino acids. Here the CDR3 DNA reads TGTGCCAGCAGTGAATTTGGGACAGGGATTAAATACGAGCAGTACTTC. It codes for CASSEFGTGIKYEQYF.

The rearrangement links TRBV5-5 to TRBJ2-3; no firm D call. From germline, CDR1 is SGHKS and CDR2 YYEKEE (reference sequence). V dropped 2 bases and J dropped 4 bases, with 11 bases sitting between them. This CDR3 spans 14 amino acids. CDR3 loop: CASSFEMGSDTQYF. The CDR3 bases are TGTGCCAGCAGCTTCGAGATGGGGTCAGATACGCAGTATTTT.

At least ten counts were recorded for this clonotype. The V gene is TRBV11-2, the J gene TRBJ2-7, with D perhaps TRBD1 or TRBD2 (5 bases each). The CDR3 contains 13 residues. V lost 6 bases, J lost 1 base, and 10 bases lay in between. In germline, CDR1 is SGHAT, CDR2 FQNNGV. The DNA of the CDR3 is TGTGCCAGCAGACGGGACCTTTCCTACGAGCAGTACTTC. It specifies CASRRDLSYEQYF.

The CDR3: CASSLRLHCSEKLFF. The CDR3 DNA is TGTGCCAGCAGCTTAAGGCTCCACTGCAGTGAAAAACTGTTTTTT. V gene TRBV13 combines with J gene TRBJ1-4; no clear D. Between the trimmed V and J ends, which lost 2 bases and 7 bases, there was a span of 14 bases. Germline-derived CDR1 and CDR2 are PRHDT and FYEKMQ (reference sequence). The CDR3 runs to 15 residues.

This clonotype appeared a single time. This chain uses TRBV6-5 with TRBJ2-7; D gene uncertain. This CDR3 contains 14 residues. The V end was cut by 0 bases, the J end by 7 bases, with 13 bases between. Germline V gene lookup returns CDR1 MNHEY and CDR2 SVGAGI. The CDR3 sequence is CASSYSNVGREQYF. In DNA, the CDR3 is TGTGCCAGCAGTTACTCGAACGTGGGAAGGGAGCAGTACTTC.

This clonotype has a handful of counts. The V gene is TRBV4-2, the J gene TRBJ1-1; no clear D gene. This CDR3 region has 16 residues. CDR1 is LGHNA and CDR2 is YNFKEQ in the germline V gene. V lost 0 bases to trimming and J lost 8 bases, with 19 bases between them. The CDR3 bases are TGTGCCAGCAGCCAAGATCGGAGACGGAGCTTTCGAGAAGCTTTCTTT. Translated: CASSQDRRRSFREAFF.

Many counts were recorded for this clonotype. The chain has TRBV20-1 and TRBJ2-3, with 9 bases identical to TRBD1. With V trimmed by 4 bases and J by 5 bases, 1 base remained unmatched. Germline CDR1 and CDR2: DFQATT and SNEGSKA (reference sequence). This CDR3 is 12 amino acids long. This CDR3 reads CSANRGQDTQYF. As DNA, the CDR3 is TGCAGTGCTAACAGGGGGCAAGATACGCAGTATTTT.

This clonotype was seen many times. The CDR3 DNA sequence: TGCAGTGCGGACCCGGGCTACCCGACGCAGTATTTT. Residues: CSADPGYPTQYF. The chain couples TRBV20-1 to TRBJ2-3; D uncertain. With 6 bases removed from V and 9 bases from J, the gap between germline ends came to 16 bases. The CDR3 consists of 12 residues. The germline gives CDR1 DFQATT, CDR2 SNEGSKA (reference sequence).

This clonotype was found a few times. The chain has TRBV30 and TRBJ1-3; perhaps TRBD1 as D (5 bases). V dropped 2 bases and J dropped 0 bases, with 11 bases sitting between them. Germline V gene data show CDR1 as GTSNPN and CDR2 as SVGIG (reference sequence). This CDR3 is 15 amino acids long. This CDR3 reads CAWSRRGSSGNTIYF. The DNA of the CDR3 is TGTGCCTGGAGTAGGAGGGGATCCTCTGGAAACACCATATATTTT.

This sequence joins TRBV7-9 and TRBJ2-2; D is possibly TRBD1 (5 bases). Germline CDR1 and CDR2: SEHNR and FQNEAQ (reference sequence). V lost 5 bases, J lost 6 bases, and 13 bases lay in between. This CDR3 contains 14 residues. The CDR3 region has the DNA TGTGCCAGCAGCGTCCACAGGCCCCCCGGGGAGCTGTTTTTT. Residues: CASSVHRPPGELFF.

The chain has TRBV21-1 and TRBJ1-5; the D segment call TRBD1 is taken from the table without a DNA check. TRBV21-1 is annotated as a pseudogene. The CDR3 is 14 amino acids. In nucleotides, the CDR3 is TGTGCCAGCAGCACGAGACAGGGGGATCAGCCCCAGCATTTT. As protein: CASSTRQGDQPQHF.